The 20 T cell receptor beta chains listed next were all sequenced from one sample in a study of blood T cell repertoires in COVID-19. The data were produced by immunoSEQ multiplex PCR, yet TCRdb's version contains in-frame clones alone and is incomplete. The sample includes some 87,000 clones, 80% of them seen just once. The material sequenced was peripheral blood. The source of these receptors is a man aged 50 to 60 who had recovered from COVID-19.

DNA of the CDR3: TGTGCCAGCAGCTTAGTGGGGGCGAAATACGAGCAGTACTTC. It translates to CASSLVGAKYEQYF. This chain uses TRBV7-2 with TRBJ2-7; a weak D match, TRBD1 (6 bases). Per the germline V gene, CDR1 is SGHTA and CDR2 is FQGNSA. This CDR3 is built from 14 residues. V was pared by 1 base and J by 4 bases, with 11 bases between.

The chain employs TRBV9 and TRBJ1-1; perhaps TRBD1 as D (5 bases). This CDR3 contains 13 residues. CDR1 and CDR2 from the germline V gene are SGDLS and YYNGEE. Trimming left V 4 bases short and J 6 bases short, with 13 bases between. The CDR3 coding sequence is TGTGCCAGCAGCTATCAGGGTGATGCTGAAGCTTTCTTT. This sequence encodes CASSYQGDAEAFF. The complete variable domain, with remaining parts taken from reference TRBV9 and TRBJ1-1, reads DSGVTQTPKHLITATGQRVTLRCSPRSGDLSVYWYQQSLDQGLQFLIQYYNGEERAKGNILERFSAQQFPDLHSELNLSSLELGDSALYFCASSYQGDAEAFFGQGTRLTVV.

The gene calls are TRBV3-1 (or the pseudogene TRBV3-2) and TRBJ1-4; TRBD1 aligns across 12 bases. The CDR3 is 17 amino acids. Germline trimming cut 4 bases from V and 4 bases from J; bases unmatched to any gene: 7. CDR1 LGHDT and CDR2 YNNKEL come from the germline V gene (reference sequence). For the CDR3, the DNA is TGTGCCAGCAGCCCGCGGGACAGGGGGCTAGTTAATGAAAAACTGTTTTTT. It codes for CASSPRDRGLVNEKLFF.

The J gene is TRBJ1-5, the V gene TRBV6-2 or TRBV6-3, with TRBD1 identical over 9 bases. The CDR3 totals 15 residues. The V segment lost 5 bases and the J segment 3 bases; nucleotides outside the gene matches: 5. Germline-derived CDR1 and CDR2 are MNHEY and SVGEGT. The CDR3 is CASSKGQGYNQPQHF. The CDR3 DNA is TGTGCCAGCAGTAAGGGACAGGGTTACAATCAGCCCCAGCATTTT.

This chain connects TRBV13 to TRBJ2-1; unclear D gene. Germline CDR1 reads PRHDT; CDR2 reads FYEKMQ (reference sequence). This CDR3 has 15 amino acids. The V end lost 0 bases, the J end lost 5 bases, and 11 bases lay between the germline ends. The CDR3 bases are TGTGCCAGCAGCTTAGGTTCGCGTCTCCACAATGAGCAGTTCTTC. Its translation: CASSLGSRLHNEQFF. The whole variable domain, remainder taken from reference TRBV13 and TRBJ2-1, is AAGVIQSPRHLIKEKRETATLKCYPIPRHDTVYWYQQGPGQDPQFLISFYEKMQSDKGSIPDRFSAQQFSDYHSELNMSSLELGDSALYFCASSLGSRLHNEQFFGPGTRLTVL.

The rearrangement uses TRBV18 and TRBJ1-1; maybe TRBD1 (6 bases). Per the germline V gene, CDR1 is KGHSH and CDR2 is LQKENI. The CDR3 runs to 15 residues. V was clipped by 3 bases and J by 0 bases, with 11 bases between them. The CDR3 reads CASSPSNRVNTEAFF. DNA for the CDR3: TGTGCCAGCTCACCTTCAAACAGGGTGAACACTGAAGCTTTCTTT.

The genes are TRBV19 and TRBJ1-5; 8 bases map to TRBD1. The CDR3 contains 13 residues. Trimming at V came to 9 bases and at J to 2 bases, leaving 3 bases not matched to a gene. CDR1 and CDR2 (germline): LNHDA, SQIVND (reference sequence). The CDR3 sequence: CASKGQGNQPQHF. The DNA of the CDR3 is TGTGCCAGCAAGGGACAGGGCAATCAGCCCCAGCATTTT.

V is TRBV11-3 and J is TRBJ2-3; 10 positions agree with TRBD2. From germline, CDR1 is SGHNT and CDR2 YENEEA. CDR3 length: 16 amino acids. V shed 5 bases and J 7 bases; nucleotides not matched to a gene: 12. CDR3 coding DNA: TGTGCCAGCAGCCCTCGAGGAGCGGGAGGGCTGAATACGCAGTATTTT. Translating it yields CASSPRGAGGLNTQYF.

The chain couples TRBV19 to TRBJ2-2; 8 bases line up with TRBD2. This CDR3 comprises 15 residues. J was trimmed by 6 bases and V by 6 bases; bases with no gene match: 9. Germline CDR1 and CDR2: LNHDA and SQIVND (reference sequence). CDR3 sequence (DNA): TGTGCCAGTAGCCTGAGCGGGAGAAAAGCCGGGGAGCTGTTTTTT. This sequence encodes CASSLSGRKAGELFF.

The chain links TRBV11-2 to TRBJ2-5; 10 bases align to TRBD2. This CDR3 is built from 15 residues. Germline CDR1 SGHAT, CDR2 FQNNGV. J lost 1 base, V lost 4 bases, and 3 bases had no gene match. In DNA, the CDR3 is TGTGCCAGCAGCTCATGGACTAGCGGCCAAGAGACCCAGTACTTC. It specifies CASSSWTSGQETQYF.

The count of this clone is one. Here the CDR3 reads CAWSSKQGPIYGYTF. CDR3 in DNA: TGTGCCTGGAGTTCAAAACAGGGGCCCATCTATGGCTACACCTTC. The chain has TRBV30 and TRBJ1-2, with 7 bases aligning to TRBD1. V lost 2 bases to trimming and J lost 4 bases; unmatched junction nucleotides: 10. The germline CDR1 and CDR2 sequences are GTSNPN and SVGIG (reference sequence). This CDR3 comprises 15 residues.

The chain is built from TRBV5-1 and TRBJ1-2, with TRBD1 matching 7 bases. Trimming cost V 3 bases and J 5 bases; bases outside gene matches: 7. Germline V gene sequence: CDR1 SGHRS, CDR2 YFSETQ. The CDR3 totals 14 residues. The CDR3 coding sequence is TGCGCCAGCAGCTCGACCGGGACAGCTTATGGCTACACCTTC. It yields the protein CASSSTGTAYGYTF.

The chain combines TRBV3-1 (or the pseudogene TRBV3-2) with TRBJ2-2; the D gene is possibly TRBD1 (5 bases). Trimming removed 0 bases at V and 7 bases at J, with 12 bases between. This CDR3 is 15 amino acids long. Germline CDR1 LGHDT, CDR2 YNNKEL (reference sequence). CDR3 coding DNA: TGTGCCAGCAGCCAAGATTCAGGGCCTTACGGGGAGCTGTTTTTT. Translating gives CASSQDSGPYGELFF.

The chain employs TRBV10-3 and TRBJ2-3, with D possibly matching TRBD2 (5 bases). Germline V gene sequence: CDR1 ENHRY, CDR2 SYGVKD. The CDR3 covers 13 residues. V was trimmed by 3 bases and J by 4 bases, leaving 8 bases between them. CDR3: CAISETLADTQYF. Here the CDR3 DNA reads TGTGCCATCAGTGAAACACTAGCAGATACGCAGTATTTT.

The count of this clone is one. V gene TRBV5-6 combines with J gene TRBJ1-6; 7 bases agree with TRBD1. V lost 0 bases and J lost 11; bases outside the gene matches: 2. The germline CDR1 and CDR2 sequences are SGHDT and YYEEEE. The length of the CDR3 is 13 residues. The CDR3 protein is CASSLGQGAPLHF. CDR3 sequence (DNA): TGTGCCAGCAGCTTGGGGCAGGGGGCACCCCTCCACTTT.

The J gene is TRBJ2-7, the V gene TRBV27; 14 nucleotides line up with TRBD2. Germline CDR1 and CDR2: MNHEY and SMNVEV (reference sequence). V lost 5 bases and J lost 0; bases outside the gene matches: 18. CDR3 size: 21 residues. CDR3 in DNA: TGTGCCAGCAGTATCCCAGACCACCCGGGACTAGCGGGAGCAATCTCCTACGAGCAGTACTTC. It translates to CASSIPDHPGLAGAISYEQYF.

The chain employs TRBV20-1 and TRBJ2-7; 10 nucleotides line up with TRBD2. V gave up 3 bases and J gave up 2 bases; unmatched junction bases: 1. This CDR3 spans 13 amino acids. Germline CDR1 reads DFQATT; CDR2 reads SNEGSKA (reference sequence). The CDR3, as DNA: TGCAGTGCTAGTACTAGCGGGACCTACGAGCAGTACTTC. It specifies CSASTSGTYEQYF.

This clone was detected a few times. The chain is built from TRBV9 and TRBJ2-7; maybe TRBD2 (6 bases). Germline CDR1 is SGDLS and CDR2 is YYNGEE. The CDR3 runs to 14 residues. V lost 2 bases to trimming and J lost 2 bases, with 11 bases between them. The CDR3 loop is CASSVAEGTYEQYF. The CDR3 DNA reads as TGTGCCAGCAGCGTGGCGGAGGGGACCTACGAGCAGTACTTC.

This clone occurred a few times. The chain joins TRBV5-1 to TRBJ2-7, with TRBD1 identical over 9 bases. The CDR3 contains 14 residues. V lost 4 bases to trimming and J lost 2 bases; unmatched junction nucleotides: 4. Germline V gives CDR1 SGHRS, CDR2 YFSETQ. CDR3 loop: CASSGDRATYEQYF. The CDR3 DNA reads TGCGCCAGCAGCGGGGACAGGGCTACCTACGAGCAGTACTTC.

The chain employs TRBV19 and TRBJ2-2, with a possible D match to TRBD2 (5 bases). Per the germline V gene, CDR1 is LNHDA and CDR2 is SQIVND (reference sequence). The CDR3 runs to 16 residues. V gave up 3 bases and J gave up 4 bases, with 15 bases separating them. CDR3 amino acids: CASSMERRGGTGELFF. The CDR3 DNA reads TGTGCCAGTAGTATGGAGCGGAGAGGTGGCACCGGGGAGCTGTTTTTT.